The 18 T cell receptor beta chains listed next were all sequenced from one sample in a study of blood T cells in healthy people across ages. The authors ran a second PCR of 7 to 11 cycles using a sample-barcoded 5' primer and a J-beta primer mix. TCRdb fed the 5' RACE reads into MiXCR, producing one record per CDR3 protein. The table has about 800,000 distinct CDR3 sequences, approximately 25% seen once. This sample was also put to use in a study of T cells of mothers and their children.

The sample consisted of blood. All receptors derive from a boy aged 5-17 years in good health.

This clonotype has only a few counts. The V gene is TRBV3-1, the J gene TRBJ1-2; TRBD1 aligns across 10 bases. V trimming: 4 bases; J trimming: 5 bases; junction bases outside the gene matches: 7. CDR3 length: 15 residues. The germline V gene has CDR1 LGHDT and CDR2 YNNKEL (reference sequence). CDR3 nucleotide sequence: TGTGCCAGCAGCCTGATGGGGACAGGGGAATATGGCTACACCTTC. This codes for CASSLMGTGEYGYTF.

The chain uses TRBV7-9 and TRBJ2-1; 11 bases match TRBD1. CDR3 length equals 16 residues. Germline CDR1 and CDR2: SEHNR and FQNEAQ (reference sequence). J lost 6 bases, V lost 0 bases, and 4 bases had no gene match. The CDR3 is CASSLAGTGGLNEQFF. CDR3 DNA: TGTGCCAGCAGCTTAGCCGGGACAGGGGGACTCAATGAGCAGTTCTTC.

The chain uses TRBV28 and TRBJ1-1; the match to TRBD1 covers 7 bases. J lost 4 bases, V lost 5 bases, and 13 bases had no gene match. Germline CDR1 reads MDHEN; CDR2 reads SYDVKM. The CDR3 extends over 16 amino acids. The CDR3 here is CASSPDTGAGGTEAFF. The CDR3 DNA is TGTGCCAGCAGTCCGGACACAGGGGCGGGTGGCACTGAAGCTTTCTTT.

The rearrangement links TRBV18 to TRBJ2-1; 8 bases fit TRBD1. The trim removed 2 bases at V and 3 bases at J, leaving 6 bases unmatched. The CDR3 runs to 16 residues. The V gene's germline CDR1 is KGHSH and CDR2 LQKENI. CDR3 loop: CASSPITGGIYNEQFF. Written as DNA, the CDR3 is TGTGCCAGCTCACCAATCACAGGGGGGATCTACAATGAGCAGTTCTTC.

The chain employs TRBV29-1 and TRBJ2-1; TRBD2 might be the D (6 bases). The J call may be mistaken, given a closer DNA end match to TRBJ2-5. Germline V gene data show CDR1 as SQVTM and CDR2 as ANQGSEA. CDR3 length: 12 amino acids. The CDR3 DNA reads as TGCAGCGTTTCAGGGAGGAAAGAGACCCAGTACTTC. The encoded protein is CSVSGRKETQYF.

The chain is built from TRBV28 and TRBJ1-2; D might be TRBD1 (5 bases). The CDR3 covers 16 residues. Germline CDR1 reads MDHEN; CDR2 reads SYDVKM. V was pared by 6 bases and J by 5 bases, with 22 bases between. DNA for the CDR3: TGTGCCAGCAGGACTCCTCAGGGTGCTCGCCTTTATGGCTACACCTTC. Its protein is CASRTPQGARLYGYTF.

This clonotype was seen just once. The genes are TRBV29-1 and TRBJ1-4, with unresolved D. The CDR3 has 15 amino acids. Germline loops: CDR1 SQVTM, CDR2 ANQGSEA. V was shortened by 4 bases and J by 3 bases, with 15 bases between the two germline ends. Here the CDR3 reads CSVVVAGDANEKLFF. The DNA for the CDR3 is TGCAGCGTTGTCGTGGCTGGGGATGCTAATGAAAAACTGTTTTTT.

The chain has TRBV20-1 and TRBJ2-1; maybe TRBD1 (6 bases). Germline V gives CDR1 DFQATT, CDR2 SNEGSKA (reference sequence). V was shortened by 8 bases and J by 2 bases, with 13 bases between the two germline ends. The CDR3 runs 13 residues. The CDR3 nucleotides are TGCAGTCCCGACGGGACACCCTACAATGAGCAGTTCTTC. Residues: CSPDGTPYNEQFF.

V and J are TRBV7-9 and TRBJ2-1, with D unclear. Matching the DNA end better, TRBJ2-7 makes the J call doubtful. Germline CDR1 reads SEHNR; CDR2 reads FQNEAQ (reference sequence). The CDR3 is 12 residues long. Here the CDR3 DNA reads TGTGCCAGCAGCTTAATAACGGCCGAGCAGTACTTC. Translated: CASSLITAEQYF.

The V and J genes are TRBV19 and TRBJ1-5; D is ambiguous. In germline, CDR1 is LNHDA, CDR2 SQIVND (reference sequence). V lost 5 bases and J lost 0, with 17 bases in between. The CDR3 covers 17 residues. CDR3: CASSSIERVYSNQPQHF. CDR3 sequence (DNA): TGTGCCAGTAGTTCCATAGAGCGGGTTTATAGCAATCAGCCCCAGCATTTT. The full variable domain, rest sourced from reference TRBV19 and TRBJ1-5, is DGGITQSPKYLFRKEGQNVTLSCEQNLNHDAMYWYRQDPGQGLRLIYYSQIVNDFQKGDIAEGYSVSREKKESFPLTVTSAQKNPTAFYLCASSSIERVYSNQPQHFGDGTRLSIL.

This clonotype was counted between two and nine times. The V call is TRBV20-1, the J call TRBJ2-7; D is unclear. The CDR3 extends over 13 amino acids. Germline V CDR1 and CDR2: DFQATT, SNEGSKA (reference sequence). With 3 bases removed from V and 0 bases from J, the gap between germline ends came to 9 bases. CDR3 loop: CSASGAYSYEQYF. CDR3 sequence (DNA): TGCAGTGCTAGCGGAGCGTACTCCTACGAGCAGTACTTC.

This clonotype has a count of ten or more. The CDR3 loop reads CASSPTGYEQYF. The CDR3 nucleotides are TGTGCCAGCAGCCCCACAGGGTACGAGCAGTACTTC. This sequence joins TRBV12-3 or TRBV12-4 and TRBJ2-7; D may be TRBD1 (6 bases). Trimming removed 6 bases from V and 4 bases from J, with 10 bases in between. The CDR3 length is 12 residues.

V is TRBV28 and J is TRBJ1-1, with D possibly being TRBD1 (5 bases). The CDR3 is 13 residues long. Germline values: CDR1 MDHEN, CDR2 SYDVKM. V lost 6 bases, J lost 11 bases, and 19 bases lay in between. The DNA for the CDR3 is TGTGCCAGCAGCCCGGGACCCCCCTACGAGGCTTTCTTT. Protein sequence: CASSPGPPYEAFF.

The chain couples TRBV27 to TRBJ2-7; weak D call: TRBD1 (5 bases). This CDR3 spans 12 amino acids. Per the germline V gene, CDR1 is MNHEY and CDR2 is SMNVEV (reference sequence). V was trimmed by 3 bases and J by 12 bases, leaving 15 bases between them. The CDR3 loop reads CASSFPPGRVYF. For the CDR3, the DNA is TGTGCCAGCAGTTTCCCGCCAGGGCGAGTGTACTTC.

This clonotype was observed a handful of times. V and J are TRBV7-3 and TRBJ2-5, with 7 positions matching TRBD2. CDR3 length: 16 amino acids. With V trimmed by 4 bases and J by 2 bases, 10 bases remained unmatched. Germline CDR1 SGHTA, CDR2 FQGTGA. CDR3 sequence (DNA): TGTGCCAGCAGCTCGCTGGGGGGGACGGAACAAGAGACCCAGTACTTC. The encoded protein is CASSSLGGTEQETQYF.

The chain combines TRBV5-1 with TRBJ2-1, with 7 bases lining up with TRBD2. The V and J ends lost 0 bases and 6 bases, in that order; junction bases with no gene match: 6. CDR3 length equals 15 residues. Germline CDR1 is SGHRS and CDR2 is YFSETQ. In DNA form, the CDR3 reads TGCGCCAGCAGCTTGGCCTCGGGGGGACGCAATGAGCAGTTCTTC. Translating gives CASSLASGGRNEQFF.

Only a few counts were recorded for this clonotype. CDR3: CSDLALPNQETQYF. DNA of the CDR3: TGCAGTGACCTTGCATTGCCTAACCAAGAGACCCAGTACTTC. The chain combines TRBV20-1 with TRBJ2-5; D not certain. Trimming cost V 7 bases and J 0 bases, with 15 bases left between them. The CDR3 spans 14 residues. The germline gives CDR1 DFQATT, CDR2 SNEGSKA (reference sequence).

With regard to this clonotype: The junction departs from germline at one end; a sequencing error may be responsible. The chain combines TRBV20-1 with TRBJ2-1, with D possibly TRBD1 on 6 matching bases. The CDR3 has 14 amino acids. Germline CDR1 and CDR2: DFQATT and SNEGSKA (reference sequence). CDR3 sequence reads: CSARDRQVRETRYF. CDR3 DNA: TGCAGTGCTAGAGATCGACAGGTTAGAGAGACCCGGTACTTC.